The T cell receptor beta chain under discussion was sequenced for a study of T cell responses to AZD1222 COVID-19 vaccine. Study background: Second doses at about 4 or about 12 weeks were pooled.

V was cut by 0 bases and J by 2 bases, with 7 bases left in between. The CDR3 runs 14 residues. Germline lookup yields CDR1 LGHNA and CDR2 YSLEER. Repertoires were generated with immunoSEQ multiplex PCR, while TCRdb's copy carries only in-frame clones and drops some. The sample has about 130,000 clones, around 87% seen once. For this clone: Its target is unknown.

Whole-study findings and limits: Repertoires were sampled only after the peak T cell response. Possibly, clonal diversity was underestimated; donors were largely white British and included more females.

This chain links TRBV4-3 with TRBJ2-5; unclear D gene. Sequences were derived from peripheral blood, sampled on day 0 of AZD1222 vaccination. The sequence was obtained from an adult in good health. The CDR3 protein is CASSQDLWQETQYF. The DNA of the CDR3 is TGCGCCAGCAGCCAAGATCTGTGGCAAGAGACCCAGTACTTC.